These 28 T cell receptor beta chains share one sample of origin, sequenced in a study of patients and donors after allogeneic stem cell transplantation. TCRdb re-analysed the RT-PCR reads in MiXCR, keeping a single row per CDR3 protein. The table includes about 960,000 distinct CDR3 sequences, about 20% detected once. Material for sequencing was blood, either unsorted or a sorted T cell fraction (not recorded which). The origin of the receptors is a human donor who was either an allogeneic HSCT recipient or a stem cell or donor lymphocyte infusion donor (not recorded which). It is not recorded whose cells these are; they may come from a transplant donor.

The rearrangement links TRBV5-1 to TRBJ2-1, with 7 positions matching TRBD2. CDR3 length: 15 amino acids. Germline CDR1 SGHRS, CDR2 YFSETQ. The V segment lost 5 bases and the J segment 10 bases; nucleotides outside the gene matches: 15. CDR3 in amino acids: CASRWLGGRAKEQFF. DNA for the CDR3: TGCGCCAGCAGGTGGCTCGGAGGGAGGGCCAAGGAGCAGTTCTTC.

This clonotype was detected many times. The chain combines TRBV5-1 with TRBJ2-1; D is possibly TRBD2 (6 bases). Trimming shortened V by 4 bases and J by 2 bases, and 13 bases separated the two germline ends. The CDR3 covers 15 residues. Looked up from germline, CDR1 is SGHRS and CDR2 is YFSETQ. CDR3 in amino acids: CASSNGRDPYNEQFF. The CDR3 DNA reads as TGCGCCAGCAGCAACGGGCGGGACCCCTACAATGAGCAGTTCTTC.

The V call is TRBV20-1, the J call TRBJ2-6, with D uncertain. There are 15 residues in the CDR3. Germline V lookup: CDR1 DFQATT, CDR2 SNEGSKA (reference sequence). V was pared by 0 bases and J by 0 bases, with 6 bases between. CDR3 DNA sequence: TGCAGTGCTAGAGATCGGGTCTCTGGGGCCAACGTCCTGACTTTC. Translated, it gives CSARDRVSGANVLTF.

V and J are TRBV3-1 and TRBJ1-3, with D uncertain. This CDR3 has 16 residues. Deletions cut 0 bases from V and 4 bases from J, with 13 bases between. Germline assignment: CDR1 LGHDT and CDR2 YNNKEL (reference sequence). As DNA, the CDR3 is TGTGCCAGCAGCCAAGAGAGGACGGACTGGGGAAACACCATATATTTT. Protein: CASSQERTDWGNTIYF.

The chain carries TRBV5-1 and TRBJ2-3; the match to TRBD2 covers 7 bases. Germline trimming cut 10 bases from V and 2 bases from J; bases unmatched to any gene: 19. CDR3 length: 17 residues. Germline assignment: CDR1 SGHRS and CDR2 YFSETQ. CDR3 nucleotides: TGCGCCTCCAACTCCCGAAGCGGGACCGAGACCACAGATACGCAGTATTTT. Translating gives CASNSRSGTETTDTQYF.

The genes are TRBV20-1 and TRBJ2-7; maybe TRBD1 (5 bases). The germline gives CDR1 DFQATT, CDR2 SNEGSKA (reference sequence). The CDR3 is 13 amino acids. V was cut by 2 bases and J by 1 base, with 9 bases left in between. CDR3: CSARRRASYEQYF. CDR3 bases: TGCAGTGCTAGACGCAGGGCGTCCTACGAGCAGTACTTC.

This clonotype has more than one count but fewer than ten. The CDR3 nucleotides read TGCGCCAGCAGCCTGACCGGGACTAGCGTCTCAGAGACCCAGTACTTC. This gives the protein CASSLTGTSVSETQYF. The V and J genes are TRBV4-3 and TRBJ2-5; TRBD2 matches at 10 bases. The CDR3 length is 16 residues. The germline V gene encodes CDR1 LGHNA and CDR2 YSLEER. V lost 4 bases, J lost 4 bases, and 9 bases stayed unmatched.

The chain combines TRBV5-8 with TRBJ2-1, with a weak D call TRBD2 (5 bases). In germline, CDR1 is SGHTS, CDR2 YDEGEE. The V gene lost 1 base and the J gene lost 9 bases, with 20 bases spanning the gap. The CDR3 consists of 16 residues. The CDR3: CASSLPAGSENSEQFF. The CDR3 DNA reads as TGTGCCAGCAGCTTGCCCGCGGGCTCAGAGAACAGTGAGCAGTTCTTC.

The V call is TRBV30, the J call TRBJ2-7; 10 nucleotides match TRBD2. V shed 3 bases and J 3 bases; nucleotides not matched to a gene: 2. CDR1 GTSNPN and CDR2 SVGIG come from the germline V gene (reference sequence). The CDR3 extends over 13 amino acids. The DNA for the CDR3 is TGTGCCTGGAGGATAGCGGGAGGCTACGAGCAGTACTTC. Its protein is CAWRIAGGYEQYF.

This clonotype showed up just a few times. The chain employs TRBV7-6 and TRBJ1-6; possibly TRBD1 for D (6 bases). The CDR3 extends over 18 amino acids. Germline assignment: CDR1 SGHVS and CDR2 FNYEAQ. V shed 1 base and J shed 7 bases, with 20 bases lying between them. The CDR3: CASSLVTHRAGRNSPLHF. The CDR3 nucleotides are TGTGCCAGCAGCTTAGTAACCCACAGGGCGGGTAGGAATTCACCCCTCCACTTT.

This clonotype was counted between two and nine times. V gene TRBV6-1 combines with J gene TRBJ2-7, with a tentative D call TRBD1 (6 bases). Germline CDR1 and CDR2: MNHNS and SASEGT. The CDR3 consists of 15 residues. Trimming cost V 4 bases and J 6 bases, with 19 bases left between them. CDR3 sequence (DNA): TGTGCCAGCAGTGTAATACAGGGTATGAGGAGCGAGCAGTACTTC. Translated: CASSVIQGMRSEQYF.

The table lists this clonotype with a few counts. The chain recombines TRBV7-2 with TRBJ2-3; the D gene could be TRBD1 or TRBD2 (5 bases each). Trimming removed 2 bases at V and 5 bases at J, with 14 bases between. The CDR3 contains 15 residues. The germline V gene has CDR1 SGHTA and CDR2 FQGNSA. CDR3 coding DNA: TGTGCCAGCAGCTTACGGGGCAGGGTAAGAGATACGCAGTATTTT. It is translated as CASSLRGRVRDTQYF.

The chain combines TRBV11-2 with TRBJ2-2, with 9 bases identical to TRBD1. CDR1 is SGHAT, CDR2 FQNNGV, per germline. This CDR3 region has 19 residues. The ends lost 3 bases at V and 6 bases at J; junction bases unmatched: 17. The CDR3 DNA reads TGTGCCAGCAGCTTGGGTAGATTCCGGGACAGGGATTTACCCGGGGAGCTGTTTTTT. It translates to CASSLGRFRDRDLPGELFF.

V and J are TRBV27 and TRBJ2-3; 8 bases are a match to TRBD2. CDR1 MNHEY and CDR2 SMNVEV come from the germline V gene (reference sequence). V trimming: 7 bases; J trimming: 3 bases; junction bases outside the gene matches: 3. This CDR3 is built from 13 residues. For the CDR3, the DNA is TGTGCCAGCACCGGGGGGGGTACAGATACGCAGTATTTT. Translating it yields CASTGGGTDTQYF.

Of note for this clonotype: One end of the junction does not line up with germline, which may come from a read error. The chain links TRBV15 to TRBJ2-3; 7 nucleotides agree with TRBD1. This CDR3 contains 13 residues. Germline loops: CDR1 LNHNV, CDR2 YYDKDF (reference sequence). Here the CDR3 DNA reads TGTGCCACCAGAAGAGGGGGCCGAGATACGCAGTATTTT. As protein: CATRRGGRDTQYF. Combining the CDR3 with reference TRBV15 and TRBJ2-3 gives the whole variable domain DAMVIQNPRYQVTQFGKPVTLSCSQTLNHNVMYWYQQKSSQAPKLLFHYYDKDFNNEADTPDNFQSRRPNTSFCFLDIRSPGLGDTAMYLCATRRGGRDTQYFGPGTRLTVL.

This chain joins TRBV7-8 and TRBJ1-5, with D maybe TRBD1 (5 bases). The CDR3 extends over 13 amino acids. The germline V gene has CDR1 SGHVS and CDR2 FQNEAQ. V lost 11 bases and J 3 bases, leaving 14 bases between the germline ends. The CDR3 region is CASRAGDNQPQHF. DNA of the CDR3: TGTGCCTCCCGGGCGGGGGACAATCAGCCCCAGCATTTT.

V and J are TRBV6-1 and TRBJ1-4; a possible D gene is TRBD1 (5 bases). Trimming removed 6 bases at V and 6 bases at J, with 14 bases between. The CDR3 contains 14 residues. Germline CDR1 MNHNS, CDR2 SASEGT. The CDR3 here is CASSHSVGDEKLFF. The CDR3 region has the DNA TGTGCCAGCAGCCACAGCGTAGGGGATGAAAAACTGTTTTTT.

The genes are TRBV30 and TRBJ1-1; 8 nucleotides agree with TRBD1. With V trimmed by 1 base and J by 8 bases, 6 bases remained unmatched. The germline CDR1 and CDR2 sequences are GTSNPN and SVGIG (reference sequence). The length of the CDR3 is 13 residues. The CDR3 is CAWSAGQGPEAFF. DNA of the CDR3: TGTGCCTGGAGTGCTGGACAGGGACCCGAAGCTTTCTTT.

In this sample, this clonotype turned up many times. In DNA, the CDR3 is TGCAGTGCTAGTTTACGGGGGGACACTGAAGCTTTCTTT. It yields the protein CSASLRGDTEAFF. V is TRBV20-1 and J is TRBJ1-1, with D possibly matching TRBD1 (5 bases). Per germline, CDR1 DFQATT and CDR2 SNEGSKA (reference sequence). Between the trimmed V and J ends, which lost 3 bases and 3 bases, there was a span of 11 bases. The CDR3 loop spans 13 amino acids.

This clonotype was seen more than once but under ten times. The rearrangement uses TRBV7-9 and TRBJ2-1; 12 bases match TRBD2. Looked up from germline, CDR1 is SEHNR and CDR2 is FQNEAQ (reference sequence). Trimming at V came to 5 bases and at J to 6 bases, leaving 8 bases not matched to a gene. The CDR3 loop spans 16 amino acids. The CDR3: CASSGPTSGSINEQFF. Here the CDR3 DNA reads TGTGCCAGCAGCGGACCGACTAGCGGGAGTATCAATGAGCAGTTCTTC.

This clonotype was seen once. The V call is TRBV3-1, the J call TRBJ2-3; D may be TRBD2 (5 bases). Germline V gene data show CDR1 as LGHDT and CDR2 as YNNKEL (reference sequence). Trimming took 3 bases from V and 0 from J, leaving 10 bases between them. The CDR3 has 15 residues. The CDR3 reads CASSHAGGSTDTQYF. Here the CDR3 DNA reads TGTGCCAGCAGCCATGCAGGCGGGAGCACAGATACGCAGTATTTT.

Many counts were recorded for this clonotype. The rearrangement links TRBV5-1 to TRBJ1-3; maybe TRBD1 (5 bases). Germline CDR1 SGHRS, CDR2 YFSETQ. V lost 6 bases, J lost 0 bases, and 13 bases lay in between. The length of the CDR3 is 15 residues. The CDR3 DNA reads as TGCGCCAGCAAACCGGGACTGAGCTCTGGAAACACCATATATTTT. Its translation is CASKPGLSSGNTIYF.

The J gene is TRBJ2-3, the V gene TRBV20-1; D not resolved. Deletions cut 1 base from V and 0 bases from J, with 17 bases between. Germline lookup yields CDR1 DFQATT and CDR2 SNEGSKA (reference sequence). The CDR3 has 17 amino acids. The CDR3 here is CSARGLVTSVSTDTQYF. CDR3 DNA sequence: TGCAGTGCTAGAGGGCTCGTAACGAGCGTAAGCACAGATACGCAGTATTTT.

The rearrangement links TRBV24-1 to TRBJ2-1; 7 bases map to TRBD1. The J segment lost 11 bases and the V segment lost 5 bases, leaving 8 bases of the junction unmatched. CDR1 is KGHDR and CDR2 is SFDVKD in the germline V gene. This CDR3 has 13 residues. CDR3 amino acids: CATSAAPGQKQFF. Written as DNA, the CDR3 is TGTGCCACCAGTGCTGCTCCGGGACAGAAGCAGTTCTTC.

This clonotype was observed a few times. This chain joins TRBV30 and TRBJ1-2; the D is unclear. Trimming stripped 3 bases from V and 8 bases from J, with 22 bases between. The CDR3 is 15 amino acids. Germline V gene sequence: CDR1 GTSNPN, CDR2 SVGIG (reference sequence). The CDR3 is CAWSLEFGWAYGYTF. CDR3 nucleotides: TGTGCCTGGAGCCTGGAGTTCGGTTGGGCCTACGGCTACACCTTC. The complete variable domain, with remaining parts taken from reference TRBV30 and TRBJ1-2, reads SQTIHQWPATLVQPVGSPLSLECTVEGTSNPNLYWYRQAAGRGLQLLFYSVGIGQISSEVPQNLSASRPQDRQFILSSKKLLLSDSGFYLCAWSLEFGWAYGYTFGSGTRLTVV.

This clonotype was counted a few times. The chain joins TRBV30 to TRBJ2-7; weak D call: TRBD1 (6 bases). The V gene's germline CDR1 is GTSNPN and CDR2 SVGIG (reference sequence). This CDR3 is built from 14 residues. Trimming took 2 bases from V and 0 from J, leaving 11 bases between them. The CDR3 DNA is TGTGCCTGGAGTATCACAGGGAGCTCCTACGAGCAGTACTTC. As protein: CAWSITGSSYEQYF.

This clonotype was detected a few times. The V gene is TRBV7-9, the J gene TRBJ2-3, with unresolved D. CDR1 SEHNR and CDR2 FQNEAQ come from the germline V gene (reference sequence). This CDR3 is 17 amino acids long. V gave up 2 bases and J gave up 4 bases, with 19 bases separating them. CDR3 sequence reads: CASSLPPRPGFSDTQYF. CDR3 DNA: TGTGCCAGCAGCTTACCGCCGCGGCCCGGATTCTCAGATACGCAGTATTTT.

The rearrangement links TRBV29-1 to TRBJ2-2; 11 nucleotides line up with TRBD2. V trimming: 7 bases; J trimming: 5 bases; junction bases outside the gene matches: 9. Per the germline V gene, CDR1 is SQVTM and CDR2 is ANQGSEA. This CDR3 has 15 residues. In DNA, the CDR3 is TGCAGCGCCGTCCTAGCGGGGGGCCTGACCGGGGAGCTGTTTTTT. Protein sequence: CSAVLAGGLTGELFF.